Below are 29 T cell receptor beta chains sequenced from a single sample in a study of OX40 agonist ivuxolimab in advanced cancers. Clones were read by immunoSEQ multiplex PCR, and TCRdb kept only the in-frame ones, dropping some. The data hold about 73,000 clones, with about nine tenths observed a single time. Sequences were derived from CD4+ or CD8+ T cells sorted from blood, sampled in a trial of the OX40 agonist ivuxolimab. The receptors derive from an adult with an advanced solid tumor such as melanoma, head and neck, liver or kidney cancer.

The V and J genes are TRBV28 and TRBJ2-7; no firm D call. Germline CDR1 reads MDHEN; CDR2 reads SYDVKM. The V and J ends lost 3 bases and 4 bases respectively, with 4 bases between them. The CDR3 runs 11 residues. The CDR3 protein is CASSLRYEQYF. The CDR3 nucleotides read TGTGCCAGCAGTTTGAGGTACGAGCAGTACTTC.

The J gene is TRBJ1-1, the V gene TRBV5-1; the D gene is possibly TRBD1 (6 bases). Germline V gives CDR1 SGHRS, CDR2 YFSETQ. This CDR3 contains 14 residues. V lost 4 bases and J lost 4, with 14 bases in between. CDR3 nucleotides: TGCGCCAGCAGCCTCCCACAGGGAGGCACTGAAGCTTTCTTT. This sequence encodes CASSLPQGGTEAFF.

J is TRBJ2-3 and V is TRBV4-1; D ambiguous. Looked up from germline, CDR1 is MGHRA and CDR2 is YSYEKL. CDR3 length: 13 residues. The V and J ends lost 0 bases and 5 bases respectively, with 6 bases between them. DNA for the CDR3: TGCGCCAGCAGCCAAGATGGGTTAGATACGCAGTATTTT. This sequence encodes CASSQDGLDTQYF.

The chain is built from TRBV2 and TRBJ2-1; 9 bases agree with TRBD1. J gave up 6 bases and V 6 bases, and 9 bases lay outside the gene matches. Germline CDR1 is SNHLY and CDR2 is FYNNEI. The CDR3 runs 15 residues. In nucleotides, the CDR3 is TGTGCCAGCAGGGTAACCTTGACAGGGGGCAATGAGCAGTTCTTC. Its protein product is CASRVTLTGGNEQFF.

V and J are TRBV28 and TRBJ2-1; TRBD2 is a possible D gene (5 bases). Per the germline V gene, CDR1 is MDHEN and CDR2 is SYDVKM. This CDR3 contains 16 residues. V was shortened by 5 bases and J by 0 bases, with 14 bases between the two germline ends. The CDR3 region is CASSALQRPSYNEQFF. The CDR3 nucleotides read TGTGCCAGCAGTGCCCTCCAGCGGCCCTCCTACAATGAGCAGTTCTTC.

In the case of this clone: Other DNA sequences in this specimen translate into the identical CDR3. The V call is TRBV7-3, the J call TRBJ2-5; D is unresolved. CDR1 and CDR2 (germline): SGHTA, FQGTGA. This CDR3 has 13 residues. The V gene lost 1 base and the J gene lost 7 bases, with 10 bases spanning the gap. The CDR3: CASSLNPLGTQYF. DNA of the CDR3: TGTGCCAGCAGCTTAAACCCTCTTGGGACCCAGTACTTC.

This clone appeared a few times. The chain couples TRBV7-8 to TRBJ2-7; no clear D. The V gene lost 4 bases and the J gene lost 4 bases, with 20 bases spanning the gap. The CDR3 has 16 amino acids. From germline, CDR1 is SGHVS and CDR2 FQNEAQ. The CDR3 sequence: CASSSNSRSRTYEQYF. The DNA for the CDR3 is TGTGCCAGCAGCTCTAATTCACGGTCGAGAACTTACGAGCAGTACTTC.

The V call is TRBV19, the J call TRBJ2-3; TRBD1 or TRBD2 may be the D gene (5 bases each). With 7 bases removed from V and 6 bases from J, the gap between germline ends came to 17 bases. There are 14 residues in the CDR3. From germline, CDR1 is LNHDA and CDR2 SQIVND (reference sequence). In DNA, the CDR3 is TGTGCCAGTACCCGGGACCCTTCGCGCGATACGCAGTATTTT. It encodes CASTRDPSRDTQYF.

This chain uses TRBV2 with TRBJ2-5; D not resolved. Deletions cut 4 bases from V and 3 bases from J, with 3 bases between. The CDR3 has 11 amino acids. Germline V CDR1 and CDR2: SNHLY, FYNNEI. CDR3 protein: CASSVEETQYF. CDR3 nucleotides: TGTGCCAGCAGTGTGGAAGAGACCCAGTACTTC.

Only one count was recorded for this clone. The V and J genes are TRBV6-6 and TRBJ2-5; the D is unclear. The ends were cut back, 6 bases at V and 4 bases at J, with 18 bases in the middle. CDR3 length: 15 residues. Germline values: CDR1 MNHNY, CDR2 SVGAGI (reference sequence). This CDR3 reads CASSHPNSVRETQYF. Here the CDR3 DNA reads TGTGCCAGCAGCCACCCCAACAGCGTGAGAGAGACCCAGTACTTC.

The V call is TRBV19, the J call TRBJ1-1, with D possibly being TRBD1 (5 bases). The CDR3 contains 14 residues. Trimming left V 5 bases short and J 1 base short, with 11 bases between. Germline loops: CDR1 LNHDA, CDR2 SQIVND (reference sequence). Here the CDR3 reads CASSPGLRNTEAFF. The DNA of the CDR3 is TGTGCCAGTAGTCCGGGACTCAGGAACACTGAAGCTTTCTTT.

This chain's CDR3 is CAWSGSGGGETQYF. The CDR3 DNA follows: TGTGCCTGGAGTGGTAGCGGGGGGGGAGAGACCCAGTACTTC. The chain employs TRBV30 and TRBJ2-5; 11 bases match TRBD2. The CDR3 runs to 14 residues. The ends lost 1 base at V and 4 bases at J; junction bases unmatched: 2. Germline V gene lookup returns CDR1 GTSNPN and CDR2 SVGIG (reference sequence).

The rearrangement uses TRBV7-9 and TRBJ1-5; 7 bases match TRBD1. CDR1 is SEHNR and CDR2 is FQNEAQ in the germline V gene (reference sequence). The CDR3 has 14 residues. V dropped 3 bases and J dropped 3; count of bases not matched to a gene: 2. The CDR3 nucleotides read TGTGCCAGCAGCTTCCAGGGGGACAATCAGCCCCAGCATTTT. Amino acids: CASSFQGDNQPQHF.

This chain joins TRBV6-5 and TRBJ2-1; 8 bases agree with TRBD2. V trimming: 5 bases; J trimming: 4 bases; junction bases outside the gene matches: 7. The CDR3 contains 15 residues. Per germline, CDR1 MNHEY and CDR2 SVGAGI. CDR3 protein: CASSRDSGDYNEQFF. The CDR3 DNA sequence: TGTGCCAGCAGTAGAGATAGCGGGGATTACAATGAGCAGTTCTTC.

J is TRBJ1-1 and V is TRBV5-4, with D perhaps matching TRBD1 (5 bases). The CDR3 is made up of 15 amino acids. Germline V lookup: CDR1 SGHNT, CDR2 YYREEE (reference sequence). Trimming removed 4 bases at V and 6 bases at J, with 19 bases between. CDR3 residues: CASSRDRVARPEAFF. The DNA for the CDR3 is TGTGCCAGCAGCCGCGACAGAGTTGCGAGACCTGAAGCTTTCTTT.

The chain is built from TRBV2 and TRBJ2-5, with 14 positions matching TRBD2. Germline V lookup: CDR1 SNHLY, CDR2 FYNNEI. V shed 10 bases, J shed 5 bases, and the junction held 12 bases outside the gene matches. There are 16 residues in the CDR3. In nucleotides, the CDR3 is TGTGCCACCGATCAGGGACTAGCGGGAGCGAAGGAGACCCAGTACTTC. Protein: CATDQGLAGAKETQYF.

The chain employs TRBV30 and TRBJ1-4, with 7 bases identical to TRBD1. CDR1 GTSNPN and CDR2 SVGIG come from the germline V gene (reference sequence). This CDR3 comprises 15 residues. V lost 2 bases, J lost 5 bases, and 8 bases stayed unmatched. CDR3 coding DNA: TGTGCCTGGAGTCGGGACAGAACAAGAAATGAAAAACTGTTTTTT. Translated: CAWSRDRTRNEKLFF.

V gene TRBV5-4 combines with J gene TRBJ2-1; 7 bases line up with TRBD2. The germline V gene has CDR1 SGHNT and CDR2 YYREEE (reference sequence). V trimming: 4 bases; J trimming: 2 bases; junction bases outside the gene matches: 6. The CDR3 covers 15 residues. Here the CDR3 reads CASSGGVPTYNEQFF. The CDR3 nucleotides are TGTGCCAGCAGCGGGGGGGTCCCCACCTACAATGAGCAGTTCTTC.

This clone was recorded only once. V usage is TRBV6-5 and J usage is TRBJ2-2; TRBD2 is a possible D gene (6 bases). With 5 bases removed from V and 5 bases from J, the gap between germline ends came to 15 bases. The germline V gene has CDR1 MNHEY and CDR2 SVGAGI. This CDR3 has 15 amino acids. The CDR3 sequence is CASSPNGEVTGELFF. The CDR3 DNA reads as TGTGCCAGCAGTCCTAATGGGGAGGTTACCGGGGAGCTGTTTTTT.

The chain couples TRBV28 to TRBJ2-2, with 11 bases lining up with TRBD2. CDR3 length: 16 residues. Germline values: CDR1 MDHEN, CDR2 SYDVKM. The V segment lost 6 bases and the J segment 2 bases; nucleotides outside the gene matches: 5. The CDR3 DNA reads TGTGCCAGCAGGCCGGGACTAGCGGTTAACACCGGGGAGCTGTTTTTT. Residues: CASRPGLAVNTGELFF.

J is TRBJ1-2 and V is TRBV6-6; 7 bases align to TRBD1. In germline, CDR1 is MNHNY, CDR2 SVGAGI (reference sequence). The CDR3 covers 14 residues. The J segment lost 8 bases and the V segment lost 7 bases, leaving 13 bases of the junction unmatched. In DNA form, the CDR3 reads TGTGCCAGCATCACCCGCAGGGGGTCTAGCGGCTACACCTTC. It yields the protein CASITRRGSSGYTF.

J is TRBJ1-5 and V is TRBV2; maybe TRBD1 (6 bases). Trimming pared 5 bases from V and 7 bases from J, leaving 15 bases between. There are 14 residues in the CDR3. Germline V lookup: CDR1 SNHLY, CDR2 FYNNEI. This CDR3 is CASSTLRGGQPQHF. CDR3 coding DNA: TGTGCCAGCAGTACCCTCAGGGGAGGCCAGCCCCAGCATTTT.

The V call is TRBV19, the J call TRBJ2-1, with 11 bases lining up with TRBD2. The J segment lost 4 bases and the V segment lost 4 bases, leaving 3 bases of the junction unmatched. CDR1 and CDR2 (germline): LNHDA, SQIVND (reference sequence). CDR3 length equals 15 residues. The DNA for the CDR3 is TGTGCCAGTAGTAATAGCGGGAGGGCTTACAATGAGCAGTTCTTC. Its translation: CASSNSGRAYNEQFF.

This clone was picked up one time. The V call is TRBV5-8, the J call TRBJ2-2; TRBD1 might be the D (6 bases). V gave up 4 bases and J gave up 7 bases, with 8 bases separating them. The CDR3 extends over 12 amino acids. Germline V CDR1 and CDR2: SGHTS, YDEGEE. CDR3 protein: CASSPTGGELFF. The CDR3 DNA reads TGTGCCAGCAGCCCGACAGGCGGGGAGCTGTTTTTT.

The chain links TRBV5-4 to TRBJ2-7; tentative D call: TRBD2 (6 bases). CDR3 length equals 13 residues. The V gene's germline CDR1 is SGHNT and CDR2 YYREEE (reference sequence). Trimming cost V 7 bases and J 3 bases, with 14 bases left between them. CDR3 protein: CASGPGGYYEQYF. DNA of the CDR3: TGTGCCAGCGGTCCCGGAGGGTACTACGAGCAGTACTTC.

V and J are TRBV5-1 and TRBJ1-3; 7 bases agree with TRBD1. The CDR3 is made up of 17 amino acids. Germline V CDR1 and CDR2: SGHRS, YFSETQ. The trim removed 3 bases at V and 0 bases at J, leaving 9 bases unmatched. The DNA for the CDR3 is TGCGCCAGCAGCTCAATGCCCGGGACAGACTCTGGAAACACCATATATTTT. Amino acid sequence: CASSSMPGTDSGNTIYF.

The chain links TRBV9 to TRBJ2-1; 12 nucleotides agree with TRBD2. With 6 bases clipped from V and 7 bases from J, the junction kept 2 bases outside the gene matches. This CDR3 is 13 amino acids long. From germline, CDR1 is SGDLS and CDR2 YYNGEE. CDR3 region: CASTLAGGNEQFF. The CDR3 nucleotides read TGTGCCAGCACACTAGCGGGAGGTAATGAGCAGTTCTTC.

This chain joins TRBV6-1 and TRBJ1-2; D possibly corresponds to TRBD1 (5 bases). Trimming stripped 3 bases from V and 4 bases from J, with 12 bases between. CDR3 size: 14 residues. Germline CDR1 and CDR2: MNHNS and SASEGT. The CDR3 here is CASSEKGPLYGYTF. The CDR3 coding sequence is TGTGCCAGCAGTGAGAAGGGACCGCTCTATGGCTACACCTTC.

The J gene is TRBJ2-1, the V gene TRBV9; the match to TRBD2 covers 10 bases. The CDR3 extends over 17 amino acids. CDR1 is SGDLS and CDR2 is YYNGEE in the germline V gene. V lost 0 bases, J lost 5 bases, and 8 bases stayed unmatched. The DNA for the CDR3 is TGTGCCAGCAGCGTAGACCCAGCGGGAGGGCCCCACAATGAGCAGTTCTTC. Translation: CASSVDPAGGPHNEQFF.